Listed below are T cell receptor beta chains from one sample, sequenced in a study of human T cells and chemical hapten exposure. Via MiXCR, TCRdb re-called the RACE reads, giving one row per CDR3 protein. The sample holds a few hundred thousand distinct CDR3 sequences, about 6.9% seen once. The sequenced sample was whole blood, obtained in connection with sensitization to the hapten diphenylcyclopropenone (DPC). Receptors originate from a woman between 18 and 30 years old with alopecia areata. Some clones in this sample may be carry-over from other donors' samples. Both conserved end residues are part of each CDR3. A D gene is named only where the DNA matches it firmly. Some rows mark clone size as missing; the rest say once, few, many or name a class of expanded clone.

V gene	clone size	J gene	D gene	CDR3 DNA	CDR3 protein
TRBV10-3	NA	TRBJ1-4	TRBD1	TGTGCCATCAGTGAGCAGCGGGACAGTGGGACTAATGAAAAACTGTTTTTT	CAISEQRDSGTNEKLFF
TRBV7-2	many	TRBJ2-3	NA	TGTGCCAGCAGCCCCTACACAGATACGCAGTATTTT	CASSPYTDTQYF
TRBV5-1	many	TRBJ2-3	NA	TGCGCCAGCATGTTCCTTGCGGGGGCTAGCACAGATACGCAGTATTTT	CASMFLAGASTDTQYF
TRBV20-1	many	TRBJ1-4	TRBD1	TGCAGTGCTAGAGATTACAGGGGTGCTAATGAAAAACTGTTTTTT	CSARDYRGANEKLFF
TRBV4-3	many	TRBJ2-4	NA	TGCGCCAGCAGCCCGAGATTAGCCAAAAACATTCAGTACTTC	CASSPRLAKNIQYF
TRBV6-2/TRBV6-3	many	TRBJ2-7	NA	TGTGCCAGCAGTTCGGGGAACTACGAGCAGTACTTC	CASSSGNYEQYF
TRBV7-8	few	TRBJ2-1	TRBD2	TGTGCCAGCAGCTTAGCGGGACGGGGGGGCCACAATGAGCAGTTCTTC	CASSLAGRGGHNEQFF
TRBV4-3	many	TRBJ2-7	NA	TGCGCCAGCAGCCAAGAACGGGAGCGGTACTACGAGCAGTACTTC	CASSQERERYYEQYF
TRBV28	few	TRBJ2-4	NA	TGTGCCAGCAGTTACAGGAGCCTCAAAAACATTCAGTACTTC	CASSYRSLKNIQYF
TRBV6-5	few	TRBJ2-1	TRBD2	TGTGCCAGCAGTTACCGTCAAGCGAAGCAGCGGGGGGGCAGGGTGGATGAGCAGTTCTTC	CASSYRQAKQRGGRVDEQFF
TRBV7-2	NA	TRBJ1-3	NA	TGTGCCAGCAGCTTACACTCTGGAAACACCATATATTTT	CASSLHSGNTIYF
TRBV4-2	many	TRBJ1-3	TRBD1	TGTGCCAGCAGCCTGACCCAGGGACAGGGACCGGGAAACACCATATATTTT	CASSLTQGQGPGNTIYF
TRBV5-1	many	TRBJ2-3	TRBD1	TGCGCCAGCAGCCTGGGACAGAGGGCAGATACGCAGTATTTT	CASSLGQRADTQYF
TRBV7-9	many	TRBJ1-4	TRBD1	TGTGCCAGCAGCTACGGGACAGCTAATGAAAAACTGTTTTTT	CASSYGTANEKLFF
TRBV12-5	NA	TRBJ2-1	TRBD2	TGTGCTAGTGGTCCCCCGAGCGGGGGCCGGGGTGAGCAGTTCTTC	CASGPPSGGRGEQFF
TRBV6-6	many	TRBJ1-2	NA	TGTGCCAGTCGGGGCGGGGTCGACTATGGCTACACCTTC	CASRGGVDYGYTF
TRBV4-1	few	TRBJ2-1	TRBD2	TGCGCCAGCAGCCTGACTAGCTTAAGCGGCAATGAGCAGTTCTTC	CASSLTSLSGNEQFF
TRBV18	few	TRBJ2-7	TRBD2	TGTGCCAGCCGGACTAGTGCCTTTTACGAGCAGTACTTC	CASRTSAFYEQYF
TRBV13	NA	TRBJ1-4	NA	TGTGCCAGCAGCTTATATGCGGTCTCCAATGAAAAACTGTTTTTT	CASSLYAVSNEKLFF
TRBV20-1	NA	TRBJ2-2	NA	TGCAGTGCTAGTACTCACGGGGCCGGGGAGCTGTTTTTT	CSASTHGAGELFF
TRBV18	NA	TRBJ1-1	NA	TGTGCCAGCTCACCACAGGGGGGGATGAACACTGAAGCTTTCTTT	CASSPQGGMNTEAFF
TRBV28	NA	TRBJ1-2	NA	TGTGCCAGCAGTATCCTACAGGGCGGAGTTTATGGCTACACCTTC	CASSILQGGVYGYTF
TRBV12-5	NA	TRBJ1-5	NA	TGTGCTAGTGGTTCAGAACTTCGCCAGCCCCAGCATTTT	CASGSELRQPQHF
TRBV7-2	few	TRBJ1-2	NA	TGTGCCAGCAGCTCCTACCCTCTGATCCTTAGTAGGGATGGCTACACCTTC	CASSSYPLILSRDGYTF
TRBV7-2	many	TRBJ1-6	TRBD1	TGTGCCAGCAGCTTAGGATGGACAGGGTCGGAACCCCTCCACTTT	CASSLGWTGSEPLHF
TRBV5-6	NA	TRBJ1-2	NA	TGTGCCAGCAGGCCGCTTGGTTCGGTTTATGGCTACACCTTC	CASRPLGSVYGYTF
TRBV29-1	many	TRBJ1-4	TRBD1	TGCAGCGTTGAACTACGACAGGGCGGGCCTGAAAAACTGTTTTTT	CSVELRQGGPEKLFF
TRBV5-1	NA	TRBJ2-1	TRBD1	TGCGCCAGCAGCAGAAATCCGGGACAGGGGGACGATGAGCAGTTCTTC	CASSRNPGQGDDEQFF
TRBV7-2	few	TRBJ2-1	TRBD2	TGTGCCAGCAGCTTACCTCCATTCGGGACTAGGAATGAGCAGTTCTTC	CASSLPPFGTRNEQFF
TRBV29-1	many	TRBJ1-5	NA	TGCAGCGTTGGGGAGACAAGGCAGCCCCAGCATTTT	CSVGETRQPQHF
TRBV4-3	many	TRBJ1-6	NA	TGCGCCAGCAGCCAAGTGGGGGACTATAATTCACCCCTCCACTTT	CASSQVGDYNSPLHF
TRBV6-2/TRBV6-3	few	TRBJ2-7	NA	TGTGCCAGTTCTGCCGGGACAACCCTCTGGGAGTACTTC	CASSAGTTLWEYF
TRBV7-9	NA	TRBJ2-7	TRBD2	TGTGCCAGCAGCTTGGAAACTAGCGGCTGGGAGCAGTACTTC	CASSLETSGWEQYF
TRBV4-2	many	TRBJ2-1	TRBD2	TGTGCCAGCAGCCAAGAACGCGGGGGGGCATATGAGCAGTTCTTC	CASSQERGGAYEQFF
TRBV20-1	many	TRBJ1-5	TRBD1	TGCAGTGCTAGGAGCTTTCAGGGGGAGGTGGGCAATCAGCCCCAGCATTTT	CSARSFQGEVGNQPQHF
TRBV7-2	NA	TRBJ2-3	TRBD2	TGTGCCAGCAGCTTAGTAGGTGCAGCGGGGCTCAGCACAGATACGCAGTATTTT	CASSLVGAAGLSTDTQYF
TRBV7-2	NA	TRBJ2-3	NA	TGTGCCAGCAGCTCGCTCCCGGACGGCACAGATACGCAGTATTTT	CASSSLPDGTDTQYF
TRBV11-3	many	TRBJ2-2	TRBD1	TGTGCCAGCAGCTTGGGGACAGCCCTGAACACCGGGGAGCTGTTTTTT	CASSLGTALNTGELFF
TRBV29-1	many	TRBJ2-6	NA	TGCAGCGTTGAAGGGATGGGGGACGGGGCCAACGTCCTGACTTTC	CSVEGMGDGANVLTF
TRBV25-1	NA	TRBJ2-4	TRBD2	TGTGCCAGCAGTTCCGGGGAGGGTAAAAACATTCAGTACTTC	CASSSGEGKNIQYF
TRBV20-1	many	TRBJ1-2	NA	TGCAGTGCTAGAACGGCAGGTGATAACTATGGCTACACCTTC	CSARTAGDNYGYTF
TRBV7-2	NA	TRBJ2-7	NA	TGTGCCAGCAGCATTACTAGAGAGCACGAGCAGTACTTC	CASSITREHEQYF
TRBV29-1	many	TRBJ2-1	TRBD2	TGCAGCGTTCGGGGACTAGCGAGCTACAATGAGCAGTTCTTC	CSVRGLASYNEQFF
TRBV6-5	many	TRBJ1-1	NA	TGTGCCAGCAGCCGCGGGGGGCAGGGGCAAAACACTGAAGCTTTCTTT	CASSRGGQGQNTEAFF
TRBV20-1	few	TRBJ2-7	NA	TGCAGTGCTCTTAGGGCTTTTTACTCCTACGAGCAGTACTTC	CSALRAFYSYEQYF
TRBV5-4	few	TRBJ2-4	NA	TGTGCCAGCAGCTTGTGGCCTCCGTACGTTCAGTACTTC	CASSLWPPYVQYF
TRBV2	few	TRBJ1-5	NA	TGTGCCAGCAGGGACGATTACAATCAGCCCCAGCATTTT	CASRDDYNQPQHF
TRBV25-1	NA	TRBJ1-2	NA	TGTGCCAGCAGTGAATTTGCCTGGGGGGGAGGCTACACCTTC	CASSEFAWGGGYTF
TRBV27	many	TRBJ1-1	NA	TGTGCCAGCAGTTTAAAACAGGGATGGACTGAAGCTTTCTTT	CASSLKQGWTEAFF
TRBV18	many	TRBJ1-3	NA	TGTGCCAGCTCACCAATTCCAGGGTCTGGAAACACCATATATTTT	CASSPIPGSGNTIYF
TRBV6-2/TRBV6-3	many	TRBJ1-1	NA	TGTGCCAGCAACGACCAAGGGGGTCCTGAAGCTTTCTTT	CASNDQGGPEAFF
TRBV4-3	many	TRBJ2-7	TRBD1	TGCGCCAGCAGCCAGGTATCCGGGACAGGGACCTACGAGCAGTACTTC	CASSQVSGTGTYEQYF
TRBV2	many	TRBJ2-7	NA	TGTGCCAGCAGTGAAGGGGGGTACTACGAGCAGTACTTC	CASSEGGYYEQYF
TRBV29-1	many	TRBJ1-2	NA	TGCAGCGTTGAGGCGAAAGGCAGGTTGGTCGGCTACACCTTC	CSVEAKGRLVGYTF
TRBV10-3	few	TRBJ2-1	TRBD2	TGTGCCATCGTCGGCGGGGGGGCGAGTGATGAGCAGTTCTTC	CAIVGGGASDEQFF